The rows below give T cell receptor beta chains drawn from one sample of a study of blood T cells in healthy people across ages. In TCRdb, the 5' RACE reads were re-called with MiXCR into one record per CDR3 protein. This sample carries some 920,000 distinct CDR3 sequences, 51% of them seen once, and the ten largest clones take about a fifth. What was sequenced was blood. Receptor source: a woman aged 55 to 70 in good health. Each CDR3 is given with its conserved first and last residue. The order of the fields is J gene, D gene, CDR3 length, V gene, clone size, CDR3 protein, CDR3 DNA. A D gene is named only where the DNA matches it firmly. Clone size is given for some rows only: seen once, a few or many times, or a class if the clone is expanded.

TRBJ2-7	NA	15	TRBV28	few	CASSALGEGAYEQYF	TGTGCCAGCAGTGCCCTAGGCGAGGGAGCCTACGAGCAGTACTTC
TRBJ2-3	TRBD1	16	TRBV11-2	NA	CASSLEGQSFTDTQYF	TGTGCCAGCAGCTTAGAGGGACAGAGCTTCACAGATACGCAGTATTTT
TRBJ2-1	NA	14	TRBV3-1	NA	CASSQDTNLNEQFF	TGTGCCAGCAGCCAAGACACCAACTTAAATGAGCAGTTCTTC
TRBJ2-5	NA	14	TRBV7-2	NA	CASSLDPRQETQYF	TGTGCCAGCAGCTTAGACCCCCGACAGGAGACCCAGTACTTC
TRBJ2-7	NA	12	TRBV12-3/TRBV12-4	NA	CASSEDPYEQYF	TGTGCCAGCAGTGAGGATCCCTACGAGCAGTACTTC
TRBJ1-1	NA	14	TRBV29-1	few	CSSLAPPLNTEAFF	TGCAGCTCCTTAGCCCCTCCTTTGAACACTGAAGCTTTCTTT
TRBJ2-7	NA	13	TRBV19	NA	CASSPDLPYEQYF	TGTGCCAGTAGCCCCGATTTGCCCTACGAGCAGTACTTC
TRBJ2-7	TRBD1	13	TRBV5-6	many	CASRPTGGGEQYF	TGTGCCAGCAGACCAACAGGGGGCGGCGAGCAGTACTTC
TRBJ2-5	TRBD2	13	TRBV20-1	few	CSARPSGKETQYF	TGCAGTGCTAGACCTAGCGGAAAAGAGACCCAGTACTTC
TRBJ2-5	NA	15	TRBV28	NA	CASSQTRVFGREQYF	TGTGCCAGCAGTCAGACCCGGGTCTTCGGCCGGGAGCAGTACTTC